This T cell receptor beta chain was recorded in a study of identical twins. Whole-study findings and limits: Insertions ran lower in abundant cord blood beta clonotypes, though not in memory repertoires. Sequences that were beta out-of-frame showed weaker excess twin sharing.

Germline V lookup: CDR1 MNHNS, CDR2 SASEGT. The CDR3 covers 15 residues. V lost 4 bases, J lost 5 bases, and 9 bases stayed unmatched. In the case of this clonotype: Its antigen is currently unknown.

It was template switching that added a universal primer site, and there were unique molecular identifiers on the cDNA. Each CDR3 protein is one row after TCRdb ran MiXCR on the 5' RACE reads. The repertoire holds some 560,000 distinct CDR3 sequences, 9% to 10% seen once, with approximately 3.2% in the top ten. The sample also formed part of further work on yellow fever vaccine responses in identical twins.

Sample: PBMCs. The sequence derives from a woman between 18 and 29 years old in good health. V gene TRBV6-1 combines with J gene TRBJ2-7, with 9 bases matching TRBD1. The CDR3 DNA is TGTGCCAGCAGTGGGGGACAGGGAGAGGATAACGAGCAGTACTTC. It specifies CASSGGQGEDNEQYF.